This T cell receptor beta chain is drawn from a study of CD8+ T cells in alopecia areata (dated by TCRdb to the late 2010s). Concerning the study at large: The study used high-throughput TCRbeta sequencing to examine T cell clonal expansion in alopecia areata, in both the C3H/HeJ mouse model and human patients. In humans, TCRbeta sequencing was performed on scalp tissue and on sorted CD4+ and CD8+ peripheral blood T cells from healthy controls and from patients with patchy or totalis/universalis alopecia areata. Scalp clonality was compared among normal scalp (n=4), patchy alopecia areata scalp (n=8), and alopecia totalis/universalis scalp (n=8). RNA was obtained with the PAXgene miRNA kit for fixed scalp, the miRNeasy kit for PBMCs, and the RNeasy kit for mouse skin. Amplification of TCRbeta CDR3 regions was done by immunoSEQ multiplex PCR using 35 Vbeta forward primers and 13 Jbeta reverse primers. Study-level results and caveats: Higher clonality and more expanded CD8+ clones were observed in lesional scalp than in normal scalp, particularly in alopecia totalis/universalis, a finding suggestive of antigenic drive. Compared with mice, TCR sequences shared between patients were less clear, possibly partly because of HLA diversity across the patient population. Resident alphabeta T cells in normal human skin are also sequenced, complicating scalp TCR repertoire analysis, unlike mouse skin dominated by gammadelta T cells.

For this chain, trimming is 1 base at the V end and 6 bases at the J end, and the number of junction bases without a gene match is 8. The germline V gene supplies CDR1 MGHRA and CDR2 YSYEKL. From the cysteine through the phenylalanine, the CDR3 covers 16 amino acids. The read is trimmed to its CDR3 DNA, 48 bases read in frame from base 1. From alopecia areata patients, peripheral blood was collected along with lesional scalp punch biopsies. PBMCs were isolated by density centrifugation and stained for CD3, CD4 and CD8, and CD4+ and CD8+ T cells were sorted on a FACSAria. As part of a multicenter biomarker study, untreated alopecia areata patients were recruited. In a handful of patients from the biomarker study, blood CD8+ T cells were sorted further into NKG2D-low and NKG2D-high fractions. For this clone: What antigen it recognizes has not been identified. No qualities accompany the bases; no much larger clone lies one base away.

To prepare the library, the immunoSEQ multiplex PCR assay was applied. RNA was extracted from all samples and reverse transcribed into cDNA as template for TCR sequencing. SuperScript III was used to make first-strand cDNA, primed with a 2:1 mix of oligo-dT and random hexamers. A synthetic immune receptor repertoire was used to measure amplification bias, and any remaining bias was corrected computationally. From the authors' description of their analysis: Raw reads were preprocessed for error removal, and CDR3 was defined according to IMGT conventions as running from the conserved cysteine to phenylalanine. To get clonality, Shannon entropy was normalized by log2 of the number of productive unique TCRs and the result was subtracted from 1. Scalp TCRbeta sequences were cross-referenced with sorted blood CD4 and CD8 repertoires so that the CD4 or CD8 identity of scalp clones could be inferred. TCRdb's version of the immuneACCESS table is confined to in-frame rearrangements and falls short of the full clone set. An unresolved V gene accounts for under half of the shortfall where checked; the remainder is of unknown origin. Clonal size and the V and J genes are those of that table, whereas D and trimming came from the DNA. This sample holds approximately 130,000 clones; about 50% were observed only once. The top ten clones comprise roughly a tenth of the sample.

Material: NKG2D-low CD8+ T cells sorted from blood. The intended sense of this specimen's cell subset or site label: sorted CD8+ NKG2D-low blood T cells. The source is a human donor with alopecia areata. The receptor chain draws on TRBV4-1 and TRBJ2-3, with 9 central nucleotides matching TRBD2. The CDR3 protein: CASSQVSSGRPDTQYF. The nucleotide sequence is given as TGCGCCAGCAGCCAAGTATCCAGCGGGAGGCCCGATACGCAGTATTTT.